The 5 T cell receptor beta chains listed next were all sequenced from one sample in a study of cytomegalovirus exposure and HLA in healthy donors. Amplification used 60 Vbeta primers and 13 Jbeta primers. Generated by immunoSEQ multiplex PCR, the TCRdb table keeps only in-frame clones and is missing some. The sample records 200,000 to 250,000 clones, under 80% being singletons. Specimen: PBMCs. These receptors came from a young woman in good health and CMV-seronegative.

The table lists this clone with a few counts. The chain recombines TRBV7-9 with TRBJ1-4; tentative D call: TRBD1 (6 bases). CDR3 length: 14 residues. The V and J ends lost 5 bases and 7 bases respectively, with 14 bases between them. CDR1 and CDR2 (germline): SEHNR, FQNEAQ (reference sequence). In DNA, the CDR3 is TGTGCCAGCAGCCCAAGCCCCAGGGGTGAAAAACTGTTTTTT. It is translated as CASSPSPRGEKLFF.

This clone was recorded only once. The chain links TRBV19 to TRBJ1-2; 7 bases are shared with TRBD1. The CDR3 runs to 15 residues. Per the germline V gene, CDR1 is LNHDA and CDR2 is SQIVND (reference sequence). After removal of 5 bases from V and 1 base from J, the junction contained 7 bases not matched to a gene. CDR3 protein: CASSSGTADNYGYTF. In DNA form, the CDR3 reads TGTGCCAGTAGTTCCGGGACAGCGGATAACTATGGCTACACCTTC.

The chain combines TRBV4-2 with TRBJ1-1; TRBD1 is a possible D gene (5 bases). V lost 4 bases and J 6 bases, leaving 18 bases between the germline ends. Germline CDR1 LGHNA, CDR2 YNFKEQ. CDR3 length: 15 amino acids. CDR3 DNA: TGTGCCAGCAGCCCATCGGGGGGGGAGCTCCCTGAAGCTTTCTTT. Translating gives CASSPSGGELPEAFF.

The chain joins TRBV7-9 to TRBJ2-7; D is perhaps TRBD2 (5 bases). This CDR3 has 15 residues. Trimming took off 6 bases at V and 3 bases at J, with 18 bases between the two ends. The germline CDR1 and CDR2 sequences are SEHNR and FQNEAQ (reference sequence). The CDR3 loop reads CASSSILGRGYEQYF. The CDR3 DNA reads TGTGCCAGCAGTTCTATCCTAGGCCGGGGCTACGAGCAGTACTTC.

Of note for this clone: Since a far larger clone is one base different, this is likely a read error. This chain's CDR3 is CASSSRQGELEAFF. The CDR3 bases are TGTGCCAGCAGCTCCCGACAGGGGGAGTTGGAAGCTTTCTTT. The chain links TRBV7-9 to TRBJ1-1; 9 nucleotides align to TRBD1. V lost 4 bases and J lost 8; bases outside the gene matches: 8. Looked up from germline, CDR1 is SEHNR and CDR2 is FQNEAQ (reference sequence). The CDR3 covers 14 residues.